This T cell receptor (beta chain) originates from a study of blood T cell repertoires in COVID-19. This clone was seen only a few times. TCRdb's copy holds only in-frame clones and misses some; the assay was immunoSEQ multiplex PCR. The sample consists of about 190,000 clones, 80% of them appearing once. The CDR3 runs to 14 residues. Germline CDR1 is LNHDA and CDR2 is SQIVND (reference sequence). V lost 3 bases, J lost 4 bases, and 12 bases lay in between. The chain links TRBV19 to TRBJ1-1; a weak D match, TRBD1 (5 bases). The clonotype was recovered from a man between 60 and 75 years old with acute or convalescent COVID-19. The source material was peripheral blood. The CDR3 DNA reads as TGTGCCAGTAGTATTTCAGGGAAGGGCACTGAAGCTTTCTTT. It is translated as CASSISGKGTEAFF.